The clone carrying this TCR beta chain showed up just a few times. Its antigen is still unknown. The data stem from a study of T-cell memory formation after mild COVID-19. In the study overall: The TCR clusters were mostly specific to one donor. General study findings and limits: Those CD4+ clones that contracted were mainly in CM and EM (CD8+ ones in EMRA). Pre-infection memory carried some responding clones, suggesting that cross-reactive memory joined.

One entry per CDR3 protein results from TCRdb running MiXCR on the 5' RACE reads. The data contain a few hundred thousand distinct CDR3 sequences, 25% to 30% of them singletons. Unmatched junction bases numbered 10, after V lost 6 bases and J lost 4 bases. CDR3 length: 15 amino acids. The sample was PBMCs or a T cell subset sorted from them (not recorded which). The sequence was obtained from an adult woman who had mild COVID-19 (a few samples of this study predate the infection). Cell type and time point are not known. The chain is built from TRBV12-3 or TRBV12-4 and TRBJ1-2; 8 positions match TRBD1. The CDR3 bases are TGTGCCAGCAGCCGAGGACAGGGAGAATCCTATGGCTACACCTTC. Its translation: CASSRGQGESYGYTF.